This T cell receptor beta chain was documented in a study of regulatory T cells in long-lasting Graves disease. Assembly of TCR beta libraries relied on iRepertoire HTBI primers together with Arm-PCR of CDR3 regions. Via MiXCR, TCRdb re-called the multiplex PCR reads, giving one row per CDR3 protein. Seen here are about 620,000 distinct CDR3 sequences, 15% to 20% observed once, and the top ten hold 15% to 20%. Time point given: newly diagnosed GD, antithyroid drugs for less than 3 months. Following extraction of RNA from PBMCs, that RNA was used to make the TCR library. Doctors identified Graves' disease using the American Thyroid Association guidelines. EDTA tubes received around 10 milliliters of drawn peripheral blood. CDR1 and CDR2 (germline): KGHSH, LQKENI. The V end lost 3 bases, the J end lost 7 bases, and 15 bases lay between the germline ends. The CDR3 is made up of 15 amino acids. The sample holds many counts of this clonotype.

The sample also formed part of further work on T cells in Graves' hyperthyroidism and ophthalmopathy. This second study notes: A 13 V-J signature model discriminated ophthalmopathy versus stable hyperthyroidism.

The TCR comes from a woman aged 25 to 39 with Graves disease. Sample: peripheral blood mononuclear cells (PBMCs), taken at new diagnosis, from a patient treated with antithyroid drugs. V and J are TRBV18 and TRBJ1-4; no firm D call. The CDR3 region is CASSPVQHTAEKLFF. CDR3 nucleotides: TGTGCCAGCTCACCCGTACAACATACGGCTGAAAAACTGTTTTTT.